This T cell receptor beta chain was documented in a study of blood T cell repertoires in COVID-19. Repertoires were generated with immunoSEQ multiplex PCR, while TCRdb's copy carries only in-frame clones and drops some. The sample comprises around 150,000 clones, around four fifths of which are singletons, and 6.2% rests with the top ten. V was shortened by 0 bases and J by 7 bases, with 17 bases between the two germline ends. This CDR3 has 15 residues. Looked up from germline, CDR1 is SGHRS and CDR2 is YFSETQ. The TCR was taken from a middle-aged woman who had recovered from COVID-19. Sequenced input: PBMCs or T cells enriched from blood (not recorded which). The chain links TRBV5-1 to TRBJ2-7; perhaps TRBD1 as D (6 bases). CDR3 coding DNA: TGCGCCAGCAGCTTGGTAGCCAGCGGCCAGGGGGAGCAGTACTTC. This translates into CASSLVASGQGEQYF. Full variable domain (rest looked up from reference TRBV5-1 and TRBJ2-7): KAGVTQTPRYLIKTRGQQVTLSCSPISGHRSVSWYQQTPGQGLQFLFEYFSETQRNKGNFPGRFSGRQFSNSRSEMNVSTLELGDSALYLCASSLVASGQGEQYFGPGTRLTVT.